This TCR beta chain was captured by sequencing in a study of cytomegalovirus exposure and HLA in healthy donors. Broader study findings: Rarity held for most TCR sequences, but there were some public TCRs that occurred in many donors. Specificity for CMV antigens was confirmed in vitro for a few of the CMV-associated chains.

Researchers ran the PCR with 60 Vbeta and 13 Jbeta primers. Sequenced by immunoSEQ multiplex PCR; TCRdb stores in-frame clones only, minus some. The sample includes 120,000 to 150,000 clones, over 80% of them seen just once. A word on this clone: No antigen is known for it.

This CDR3 is 16 amino acids long. Germline CDR1 is SGHTA and CDR2 is FQGNSA. V was cut by 1 base and J by 0 bases, with 12 bases left in between. The TCR sequence derives from a male donor in good health and CMV-seronegative. Sequencing was performed on PBMCs. The genes are TRBV7-2 and TRBJ1-2; TRBD1 might be the D (5 bases). The CDR3 loop is CASSLERTGSNYGYTF. DNA for the CDR3: TGTGCCAGCAGCTTAGAACGTACAGGCTCTAACTATGGCTACACCTTC.